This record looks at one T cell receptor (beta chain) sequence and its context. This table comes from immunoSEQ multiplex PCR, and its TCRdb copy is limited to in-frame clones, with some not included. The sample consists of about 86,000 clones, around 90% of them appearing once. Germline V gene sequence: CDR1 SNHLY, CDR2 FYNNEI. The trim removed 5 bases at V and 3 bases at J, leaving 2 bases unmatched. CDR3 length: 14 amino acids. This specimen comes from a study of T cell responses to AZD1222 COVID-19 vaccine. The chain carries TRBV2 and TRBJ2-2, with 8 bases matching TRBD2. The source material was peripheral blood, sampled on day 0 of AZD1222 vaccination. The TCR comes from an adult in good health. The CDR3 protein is CASSQGLDTGELFF. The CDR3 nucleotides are TGTGCCAGCAGTCAGGGACTAGACACCGGGGAGCTGTTTTTT.